One sample yielded the 2 T cell receptor beta chains listed below, sequenced in a study of regulatory T cells in long-lasting Graves disease. Time point specified: newly diagnosed GD, antithyroid drugs for less than 3 months. The TCR library was prepared using RNA isolated from PBMCs. Arm-PCR of CDR3 regions with iRepertoire HTBI primers generated TCR beta libraries. Each CDR3 protein is one row after TCRdb ran MiXCR on the multiplex PCR reads. This sample has about 220,000 distinct CDR3 sequences, with approximately 20% found just once. The sample in question was peripheral blood mononuclear cells (PBMCs), obtained at new diagnosis, from a patient treated with antithyroid drugs. The receptor set was obtained from a female donor with Graves disease.

This clonotype was counted at least ten times. The rearrangement links TRBV7-2 to TRBJ2-4; no clear D gene. Germline V gives CDR1 SGHTA, CDR2 FQGNSA. The CDR3 loop spans 16 amino acids. Trimming took 5 bases from V and 0 from J, leaving 14 bases between them. This chain's CDR3 is CASSHRIPLAKNIQYF. CDR3 bases: TGTGCCAGCAGCCATCGGATCCCTCTAGCCAAAAACATTCAGTACTTC.

This clonotype showed up many times. CDR3 loop: CASKTVRAFSSYEQYF. CDR3 bases: TGTGCCAGCAAGACAGTTAGGGCTTTTTCGTCCTACGAGCAGTACTTC. The chain couples TRBV2 to TRBJ2-7; a weak D match, TRBD1 (5 bases). The germline V gene encodes CDR1 SNHLY and CDR2 FYNNEI. The V gene lost 7 bases and the J gene lost 1 base, with 20 bases spanning the gap. This CDR3 comprises 16 residues. Variable domain in full (rest from reference TRBV2 and TRBJ2-7): EPEVTQTPSHQVTQMGQEVILRCVPISNHLYFYWYRQILGQKVEFLVSFYNNEISEKSEIFDDQFSVERPDGSNFTLKIRSTKLEDSAMYFCASKTVRAFSSYEQYFGPGTRLTVT.